This entry describes one TCR beta chain. Its antigen is undetermined. Additional DNA sequences in this sample encode the identical CDR3. This sample stems from a study of radiation and T cells in renal cell carcinoma. Across the study: Nephrectomy followed 15 Gy stereotactic body radiation by 4 weeks. Overall study findings and caveats: Baseline intratumoral clonotype presence is unknown without pretreatment biopsies.

The repertoire was sequenced with immunoSEQ multiplex PCR; TCRdb's copy has only in-frame clones and lacks some. The table has approximately 150,000 clones, 88% seen once. Time point given: baseline pretreatment blood. This sample's treatment: 15 Gy SBRT to primary tumor, nephrectomy 4 weeks later. Sequencing was performed on blood, taken from a patient whose treatment included radiotherapy and nephrectomy. The TCR originated in an older woman with renal cell carcinoma.

The CDR3 region has the DNA TGTGCCAGTAGTATAAGTGGACAGGGGGGCTCTGGGGCCAACGTCCTGACTTTC. This codes for CASSISGQGGSGANVLTF. This chain uses TRBV19 with TRBJ2-6, with 10 bases that match TRBD1. The germline V gene has CDR1 LNHDA and CDR2 SQIVND (reference sequence). Germline trimming cut 2 bases from V and 0 bases from J; bases unmatched to any gene: 4. There are 18 residues in the CDR3.